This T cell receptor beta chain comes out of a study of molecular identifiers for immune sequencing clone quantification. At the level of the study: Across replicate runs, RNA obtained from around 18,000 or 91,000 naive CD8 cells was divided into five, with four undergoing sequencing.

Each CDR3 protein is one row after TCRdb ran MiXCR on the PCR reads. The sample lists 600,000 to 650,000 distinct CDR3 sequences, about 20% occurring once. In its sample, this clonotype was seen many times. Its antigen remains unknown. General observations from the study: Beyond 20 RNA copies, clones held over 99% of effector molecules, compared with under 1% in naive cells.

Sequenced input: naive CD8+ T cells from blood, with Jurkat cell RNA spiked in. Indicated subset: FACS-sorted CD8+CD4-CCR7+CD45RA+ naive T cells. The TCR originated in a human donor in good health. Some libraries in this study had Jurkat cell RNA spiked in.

The CDR3 here is CASSQFSRSGGISGANVLTF. The CDR3 DNA reads as TGCGCCAGCAGTCAATTCTCCCGGTCAGGGGGCATTTCTGGGGCCAACGTCCTGACTTTC. This sequence joins TRBV23-1 and TRBJ2-6, with 8 bases aligning to TRBD1. TRBV23-1 is known as an ORF, though its function is uncertain. This CDR3 is built from 20 residues. With V trimmed by 1 base and J by 1 base, 12 bases remained unmatched.